Below are 10 T cell receptor beta chains sequenced from a single sample in a study of tumor-infiltrating lymphocytes in primary liver carcinoma. Extraction of RNA together with DNA used roughly 19-32 mg of unsorted bulk tissue. Starting material of about 480 ng total RNA yielded TCR beta cDNA via a constant-region primer. Generation of the TCR beta libraries relied on three nested multiplex PCR rounds using slightly modified ARM-PCR. Amplification in the first two PCR rounds was performed using TRBV1-TRBV30 forward primers and a C-beta reverse primer for 10 cycles each. TCRdb analysed the multiplex PCR reads with MiXCR anew, one entry per CDR3 protein. This sample has roughly 120,000 distinct CDR3 sequences, with 64% found just once. Sample: liver tumor tissue from sampling region 3. Subset described: tumor region T3, left-lateral pole. The receptors were gathered from a woman aged 55-75 years with primary liver carcinoma and hepatitis B virus infection.

This clonotype was detected only once. Relative to the germline gene, one junction end is altered; a read error may explain this. CDR3 protein: CASGQGRPNSLLHF. The CDR3 region has the DNA TGCGCCAGCGGCCAAGGCCGACCTAATTCACTCCTCCACTTT. This sequence joins TRBV4-1 and TRBJ1-6; D is uncertain. This CDR3 has 14 residues. Germline V lookup: CDR1 MGHRA, CDR2 YSYEKL.

Details on this clonotype: The conserved phenylalanine or tryptophan normally closing the CDR3 is absent here, so this likely arose from a read error. The genes are TRBV5-6 and TRBJ2-7, with 13 bases fitting TRBD2. This CDR3 is built from 16 residues. V trimming: 0 bases; J trimming: 6 bases; junction bases outside the gene matches: 6. Germline V gene data show CDR1 as SGHDT and CDR2 as YYEEEE. The CDR3 region is CASSLAGLAGVGEQYL. The DNA for the CDR3 is TGTGCCAGCAGCTTGGCAGGACTAGCGGGAGTGGGCGAGCAGTACTTA.

In its sample, this clonotype was seen a few times. The chain joins TRBV21-1 to TRBJ2-7; TRBD2, the D gene given by the table, was not confirmed from the DNA. TRBV21-1 is an annotated pseudogene. The CDR3 extends over 21 amino acids. As DNA, the CDR3 is TGTGCCAGCAGCAAAGTGGGGGGCAGACAGGGCCGAACTAGCGGTAACTACGAGCAGTACTTC. This encodes CASSKVGGRQGRTSGNYEQYF.

Worth noting for this clonotype: A much larger clone differs from this one at a single base, so this may be a read error. The CDR3 nucleotides are TGTGCCAGCAGCCACAGGGTTTCTGAAGCTTTATTT. It is translated as CASSHRVSEALF. The chain is built from TRBV28 and TRBJ1-1, with D tentatively TRBD1 (6 bases). CDR3 size: 12 residues. Germline V lookup: CDR1 MDHEN, CDR2 SYDVKM.

As to this clonotype: At one of its ends the junction is not consistent with the germline gene, which may arise from a read error. The chain carries TRBV11-2 and TRBJ2-2; TRBD2 is a possible D gene (5 bases). CDR3 length: 13 amino acids. The germline V gene has CDR1 SGHAT and CDR2 FQNNGV. The chain's CDR3 is CASSHGNIGELFF. CDR3 nucleotides: TGTGCCAGCAGCCATGGCAACATCGGGGAGTTGTTTTTT.

This clonotype was recorded at least ten times. The genes are TRBV5-6 and TRBJ2-5; perhaps TRBD2 as D (5 bases). This CDR3 has 14 residues. Germline CDR1 reads SGHDT; CDR2 reads YYEEEE. Trimming removed 1 base at V and 4 bases at J, with 11 bases between. The CDR3 loop is CASSLWPRGETQYF. The CDR3, as DNA: TGTGCCAGCAGCTTGTGGCCACGGGGAGAGACCCAGTACTTC.

J is TRBJ2-5 and V is TRBV29-1, with D perhaps matching TRBD1 or TRBD2 (5 bases each). From germline, CDR1 is SQVTM and CDR2 ANQGSEA. The CDR3 runs 13 residues. CDR3 sequence reads: CSAEGCGRETQYF. The CDR3 coding sequence is TGCAGTGCCGAGGGGTGTGGACGGGAGACCCAGTACTTC. The whole variable domain, filled in from reference TRBV29-1 and TRBJ2-5, reads SAVISQKPSRDICQRGTSLTIQCQVDSQVTMMFWYRQQPGQSLTLIATANQGSEATYESGFVIDKFPISRPNLTFSTLTVSNMSPEDSSIYLCSAEGCGRETQYFGPGTRLLVL.

J is TRBJ2-7 and V is TRBV29-1, with no clear D. Trimming pared 2 bases from V and 5 bases from J, leaving 10 bases between. The CDR3 is 12 amino acids. Per germline, CDR1 SQVTM and CDR2 ANQGSEA. CDR3: CSVEHGPNEQYF. For the CDR3, the DNA is TGCAGCGTTGAACATGGGCCCAACGAGCAGTACTTC.

Turning to this clonotype: The CDR3 does not end in the conserved phenylalanine or tryptophan, so this is likely a read error. This sequence joins TRBV29-1 and TRBJ2-1; 8 nucleotides align to TRBD1. Germline V gives CDR1 SQVTM, CDR2 ANQGSEA. The CDR3 runs 15 residues. Germline trimming cut 7 bases from V and 6 bases from J; bases unmatched to any gene: 14. CDR3 in DNA: TGCAGCGCTCACTTCCCAGGGGGCGGCTGCAATGAGCAGTTCTTA. Translated: CSAHFPGGGCNEQFL.

Worth noting for this clonotype: This may be a read error, as it is one base from a much larger clone. The chain combines TRBV6-1 with TRBJ2-1, with TRBD2 matching 8 bases. Losses at the gene ends were 1 base for V and 6 bases for J; bases not matched to a gene: 5. This CDR3 comprises 15 residues. Germline CDR1 and CDR2: MNHNS and SASEGT. The CDR3 spells CASSEGTSRSNEQFF. CDR3 DNA sequence: TGTGCCAGCAGTGAAGGGACTAGCCGGAGCAATGAGCAGTTCTTC.